This section outlines one T cell receptor beta chain sequence together with its context. Sequencing used cDNA as its template, made by extracting RNA and reverse transcribing it. TCRdb's table, derived via immunoSEQ multiplex PCR, lists solely in-frame clones and lacks some. The data contain 110,000 or so clones, 58% of them singletons. The data are from a study of CD8+ T cells in alopecia areata. Turning to the study itself: Patients received oral tofacitinib, 5 to 10 mg twice daily, for moderate-to-severe alopecia areata.

The germline V and J ends were trimmed by 6 bases and 2 bases, with 10 bases remaining between them. The CDR3 is made up of 13 amino acids. CDR1 is LGHNT and CDR2 is FRNRAP in the germline V gene. The treatment: oral pan-JAK inhibitor, 5-10 mg twice daily. V usage is TRBV12-5 and J usage is TRBJ1-2; D uncertain. The sample here was CD8+ T cells sorted from blood, taken at week 4, from a patient treated with tofacitinib. The TCR originated in a human donor with alopecia areata. CDR3 coding DNA: TGTGCTAGTGGGACGAGCCCCAACTATGGCTACACCTTC. It translates to CASGTSPNYGYTF.